Following are 22 T cell receptor beta chains from one sample sequenced in a study of response to subunit inactivated influenza vaccine. TCRdb passed the RT-PCR reads through MiXCR, listing each CDR3 protein once. The sample has around 500,000 distinct CDR3 sequences, about 10% seen once. The sample in question was PBMCs from blood, obtained more than 35 days after vaccination. The receptors here all came from a man aged 45-65 years who received an inactivated influenza vaccine.

This chain uses TRBV6-1 with TRBJ2-7; D is ambiguous. Trimming took off 8 bases at V and 5 bases at J, with 13 bases between the two ends. The CDR3 has 12 amino acids. Germline CDR1 is MNHNS and CDR2 is SASEGT. For the CDR3, the DNA is TGTGCCAGCCACCTCCCAGGAAACGAGCAGTACTTC. Residues: CASHLPGNEQYF.

V is TRBV2 and J is TRBJ2-7; 12 bases map to TRBD2. From germline, CDR1 is SNHLY and CDR2 FYNNEI. This CDR3 contains 16 residues. The ends lost 8 bases at V and 0 bases at J; junction bases unmatched: 8. In DNA form, the CDR3 reads TGTGCCAGCGACCCCGGGACTAGCGGGTTCTCCTACGAGCAGTACTTC. This encodes CASDPGTSGFSYEQYF.

The V and J genes are TRBV7-2 and TRBJ2-7; D is undetermined. The CDR3 runs to 12 residues. The germline V gene encodes CDR1 SGHTA and CDR2 FQGNSA. Trimming left V 2 bases short and J 6 bases short, with 8 bases between. The DNA of the CDR3 is TGTGCCAGCAGCTTAATCTTCAGCGAGCAGTACTTC. Translation: CASSLIFSEQYF.

This clonotype occurred many times. The CDR3 sequence: CASRFRGQNNEQFF. The CDR3 nucleotides read TGTGCCAGCCGTTTCAGGGGACAAAACAATGAGCAGTTCTTC. V is TRBV5-5 and J is TRBJ2-1, with a weak D call TRBD1 (6 bases). Trimming stripped 7 bases from V and 5 bases from J, with 16 bases between. The V gene's germline CDR1 is SGHKS and CDR2 YYEKEE (reference sequence). This CDR3 is 14 amino acids long.

This clonotype was detected many times. The V call is TRBV12-3 or TRBV12-4, the J call TRBJ2-3; TRBD1 agrees at 7 bases. The V gene end was trimmed by 3 bases and the J gene end by 1 base; junction bases not matched to a gene: 7. This CDR3 is 16 amino acids long. The CDR3 region is CASSLGDSARTDTQYF. In DNA, the CDR3 is TGTGCCAGCAGTTTGGGGGACAGTGCCCGCACAGATACGCAGTATTTT.

This chain uses TRBV29-1 with TRBJ2-7; 8 bases match TRBD1. This CDR3 region has 13 residues. Per germline, CDR1 SQVTM and CDR2 ANQGSEA. Trimming cost V 6 bases and J 2 bases; bases outside gene matches: 6. CDR3 in DNA: TGCAGCGTGTCCCTGGACAGGGCCTACGAGCAGTACTTC. Residues: CSVSLDRAYEQYF.

The gene calls are TRBV20-1 and TRBJ2-7; the match to TRBD2 covers 8 bases. With V trimmed by 3 bases and J by 3 bases, 13 bases remained unmatched. The CDR3 sequence is 16 residues long. In germline, CDR1 is DFQATT, CDR2 SNEGSKA (reference sequence). CDR3 amino acids: CSASSMGTSGVYEQYF. CDR3 bases: TGCAGTGCTAGTTCGATGGGAACTAGCGGAGTCTACGAGCAGTACTTC.

V is TRBV6-5 and J is TRBJ1-1, with unresolved D. Germline assignment: CDR1 MNHEY and CDR2 SVGAGI. The CDR3 is made up of 14 amino acids. The V gene lost 3 bases and the J gene lost 1 base, with 9 bases spanning the gap. CDR3: CASSYTARNTEAFF. For the CDR3, the DNA is TGTGCCAGCAGTTATACGGCCAGGAACACTGAAGCTTTCTTT.

This clonotype was seen only a few times. The J gene is TRBJ2-1, the V gene TRBV25-1, with 13 bases matching TRBD2. The CDR3 spans 19 residues. After removal of 4 bases from V and 10 bases from J, the junction contained 19 bases not matched to a gene. Germline V gene sequence: CDR1 MGHDK, CDR2 SYGVNS. Written as DNA, the CDR3 is TGTGCCAGCAGTGGGATACTAGCGGGAGGGCCAAAGAGATTATCCGAGCAGTTCTTC. Amino acids: CASSGILAGGPKRLSEQFF.

This clonotype was seen a few times. The chain has TRBV27 and TRBJ1-1; 7 bases are a match to TRBD1. The CDR3 totals 17 residues. CDR1 and CDR2 from the germline V gene are MNHEY and SMNVEV (reference sequence). J was trimmed by 1 base and V by 5 bases; bases with no gene match: 13. The CDR3: CASSPFGTYRGNTEAFF. The CDR3 DNA is TGTGCCAGCAGTCCCTTTGGCACGTACAGGGGGAACACTGAAGCTTTCTTT.

This clonotype was detected ten times or more. V usage is TRBV5-5 and J usage is TRBJ2-5; 7 nucleotides agree with TRBD1. V lost 1 base and J lost 5; bases outside the gene matches: 5. The CDR3 runs 14 residues. Germline V lookup: CDR1 SGHKS, CDR2 YYEKEE (reference sequence). The CDR3 is CASSLLQQGETQYF. The CDR3 region has the DNA TGTGCCAGCAGCTTGTTACAACAGGGGGAGACCCAGTACTTC.

The rearrangement joins TRBV4-2 to TRBJ1-2; D is ambiguous. Germline values: CDR1 LGHNA, CDR2 YNFKEQ. Between the trimmed V and J ends, which lost 0 bases and 2 bases, there was a span of 10 bases. The CDR3 has 15 amino acids. The CDR3 loop is CASSQDRNGNYGYTF. The CDR3 DNA is TGTGCCAGCAGCCAAGACCGGAACGGGAACTATGGCTACACCTTC.

Only a few counts were recorded for this clonotype. J is TRBJ2-2 and V is TRBV9; D remains unclear. CDR3 length equals 13 residues. The germline CDR1 and CDR2 sequences are SGDLS and YYNGEE. Trimming pared 4 bases from V and 6 bases from J, leaving 10 bases between. The CDR3: CASSRRAAGELFF. The CDR3 DNA reads as TGTGCCAGCAGCAGACGGGCGGCCGGGGAGCTGTTTTTT.

This clonotype was counted many times. The chain uses TRBV6-6 and TRBJ2-5; D may be TRBD2 (7 bases). Germline V gene data show CDR1 as MNHNY and CDR2 as SVGAGI (reference sequence). Trimming took off 8 bases at V and 5 bases at J, with 15 bases between the two ends. This CDR3 contains 13 residues. DNA for the CDR3: TGTGCCAGCGGGAGGGGGGAGGGGGAGACCCAGTACTTC. Its translation: CASGRGEGETQYF.

The V call is TRBV5-4, the J call TRBJ2-5, with D maybe TRBD2 (5 bases). Germline loops: CDR1 SGHNT, CDR2 YYREEE (reference sequence). This CDR3 is 16 amino acids long. V was pared by 5 bases and J by 2 bases, with 19 bases between. The CDR3 DNA follows: TGTGCCAGCAGTTTACCCGGGGTAGCAGGACAAGAGACCCAGTACTTC. Translation gives CASSLPGVAGQETQYF.

The V gene is TRBV7-2, the J gene TRBJ2-1, with D perhaps TRBD1 (6 bases). The CDR3 has 15 amino acids. From germline, CDR1 is SGHTA and CDR2 FQGNSA. Trimming shortened V by 6 bases and J by 4 bases, and 16 bases separated the two germline ends. Here the CDR3 reads CASRWRTEKYNEQFF. The DNA for the CDR3 is TGTGCCAGCAGATGGAGGACAGAGAAATACAATGAGCAGTTCTTC.

This clonotype was picked up one time. The junction departs from the called germline gene at one end, perhaps through a read error. V and J are TRBV25-1 and TRBJ2-7; 9 positions agree with TRBD1. The germline V gene encodes CDR1 MGHDK and CDR2 SYGVNS. The CDR3 loop spans 13 amino acids. The CDR3 sequence: CASTDRGSYEHYF. CDR3 in DNA: TGTGCCAGCACGGACAGGGGTTCCTACGAGCATTACTTC.

There are a few counts of this clonotype. V usage is TRBV4-2 and J usage is TRBJ2-7; 9 bases are a match to TRBD1. The CDR3 extends over 17 amino acids. Germline assignment: CDR1 LGHNA and CDR2 YNFKEQ. V dropped 0 bases and J dropped 3; count of bases not matched to a gene: 9. The chain's CDR3 is CASSQEGDRVPLYEQYF. In DNA form, the CDR3 reads TGTGCCAGCAGCCAAGAGGGGGACAGGGTGCCCCTCTACGAGCAGTACTTC.

The chain employs TRBV15 and TRBJ2-2; D gene ambiguous. Germline lookup yields CDR1 LNHNV and CDR2 YYDKDF (reference sequence). The CDR3 is 16 residues long. Deletions cut 0 bases from V and 0 bases from J, with 8 bases between. The CDR3 spells CATSRDKPSNTGELFF. For the CDR3, the DNA is TGTGCCACCAGCAGAGATAAACCTTCGAACACCGGGGAGCTGTTTTTT.

V is TRBV12-5 and J is TRBJ2-1; D might be TRBD1 (6 bases). Trimming left V 0 bases short and J 8 bases short, with 14 bases between. The CDR3 totals 15 residues. Per germline, CDR1 LGHNT and CDR2 FRNRAP. CDR3 residues: CASGLVGGPGDEQFF. The CDR3 bases are TGTGCTAGTGGTTTGGTTGGGGGCCCTGGGGATGAGCAGTTCTTC.

This clonotype was detected ten times or more. The V call is TRBV12-3 or TRBV12-4, the J call TRBJ1-2, with 7 bases aligning to TRBD1. The V segment lost 6 bases and the J segment 7 bases; nucleotides outside the gene matches: 8. This CDR3 spans 13 amino acids. The CDR3 bases are TGTGCCAGCAGAATTGGAGGGGGCAGTGGCTACACCTTC. Protein sequence: CASRIGGGSGYTF.

In its sample, this clonotype was seen many times. This chain joins TRBV4-3 and TRBJ2-5; 7 bases are a match to TRBD2. In germline, CDR1 is LGHNA, CDR2 YSLEER. This CDR3 contains 14 residues. The V segment lost 4 bases and the J segment 0 bases; nucleotides outside the gene matches: 2. CDR3 loop: CASSRDYHQETQYF. Here the CDR3 DNA reads TGCGCCAGCAGCCGGGACTACCACCAAGAGACCCAGTACTTC.